This section outlines one TCR beta chain sequence together with its context. Antigen: not known. A junction end diverges from the germline sequence, so it may reflect a read error. Sampled while nominally healthy, donors likely had unrecorded immune exposures. This sample was included in a study of cytomegalovirus exposure and HLA in healthy donors. The CDR3 covers 11 residues. Germline V gives CDR1 MNHEY, CDR2 SVGAGI. A multiplex PCR was run with 60 Vbeta primers and 13 Jbeta primers. Using immunoSEQ multiplex PCR, the repertoire was profiled, and TCRdb retains in-frame clones only, with some absent. This sample has over 150,000 clones, with 70% to 80% found just once. General study findings and limits: At a 0.05 false discovery rate, a later analysis found approximately 17,000 TCR beta sequences to be associated with HLA alleles. In a later analysis, most CMV-associated TCR beta chains appeared HLA-restricted.

V gene TRBV6-5 combines with J gene TRBJ2-7; tentative D call: TRBD2 (6 bases). This receptor was identified in a man younger than 35 in good health and CMV-seropositive. The sequencing input was PBMCs. The CDR3 sequence: CASTSNYEQYF. CDR3 nucleotide sequence: TGTGCGAGCACTAGCAACTACGAGCAGTACTTC.